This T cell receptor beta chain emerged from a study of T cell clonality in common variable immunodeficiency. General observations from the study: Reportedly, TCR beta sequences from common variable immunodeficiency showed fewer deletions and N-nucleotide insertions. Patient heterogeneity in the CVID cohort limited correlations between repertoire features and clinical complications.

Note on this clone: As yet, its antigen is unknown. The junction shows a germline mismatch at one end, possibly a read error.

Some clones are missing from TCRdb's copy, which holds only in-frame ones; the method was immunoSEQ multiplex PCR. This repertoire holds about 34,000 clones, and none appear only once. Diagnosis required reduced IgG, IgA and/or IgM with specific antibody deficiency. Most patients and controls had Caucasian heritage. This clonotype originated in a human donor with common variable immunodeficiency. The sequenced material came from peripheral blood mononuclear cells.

CDR3 residues: CSSSSSLLNEQFF. CDR3 DNA, as far as it was read: TGTTCCAGCAGCTCCTCACTTCTCAATGAG. J is TRBJ2-1 and V is TRBV7-9; no definite D call. The observed sequence ends 3 residues before the CDR3 terminus, with the missing tail filled in from the germline J gene. Germline assignment: CDR1 SEHNR and CDR2 FQNEAQ (reference sequence). The CDR3 runs to 13 residues.